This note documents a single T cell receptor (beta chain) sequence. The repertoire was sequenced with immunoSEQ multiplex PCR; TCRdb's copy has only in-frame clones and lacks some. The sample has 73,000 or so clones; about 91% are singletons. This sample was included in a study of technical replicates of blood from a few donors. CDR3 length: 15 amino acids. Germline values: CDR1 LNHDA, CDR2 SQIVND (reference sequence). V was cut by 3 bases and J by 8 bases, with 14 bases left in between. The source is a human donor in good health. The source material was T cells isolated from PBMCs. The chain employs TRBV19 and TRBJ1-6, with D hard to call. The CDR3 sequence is CASSILTTWDSPLHF. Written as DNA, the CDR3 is TGTGCCAGTAGTATCCTTACTACCTGGGATTCACCCCTCCACTTT.